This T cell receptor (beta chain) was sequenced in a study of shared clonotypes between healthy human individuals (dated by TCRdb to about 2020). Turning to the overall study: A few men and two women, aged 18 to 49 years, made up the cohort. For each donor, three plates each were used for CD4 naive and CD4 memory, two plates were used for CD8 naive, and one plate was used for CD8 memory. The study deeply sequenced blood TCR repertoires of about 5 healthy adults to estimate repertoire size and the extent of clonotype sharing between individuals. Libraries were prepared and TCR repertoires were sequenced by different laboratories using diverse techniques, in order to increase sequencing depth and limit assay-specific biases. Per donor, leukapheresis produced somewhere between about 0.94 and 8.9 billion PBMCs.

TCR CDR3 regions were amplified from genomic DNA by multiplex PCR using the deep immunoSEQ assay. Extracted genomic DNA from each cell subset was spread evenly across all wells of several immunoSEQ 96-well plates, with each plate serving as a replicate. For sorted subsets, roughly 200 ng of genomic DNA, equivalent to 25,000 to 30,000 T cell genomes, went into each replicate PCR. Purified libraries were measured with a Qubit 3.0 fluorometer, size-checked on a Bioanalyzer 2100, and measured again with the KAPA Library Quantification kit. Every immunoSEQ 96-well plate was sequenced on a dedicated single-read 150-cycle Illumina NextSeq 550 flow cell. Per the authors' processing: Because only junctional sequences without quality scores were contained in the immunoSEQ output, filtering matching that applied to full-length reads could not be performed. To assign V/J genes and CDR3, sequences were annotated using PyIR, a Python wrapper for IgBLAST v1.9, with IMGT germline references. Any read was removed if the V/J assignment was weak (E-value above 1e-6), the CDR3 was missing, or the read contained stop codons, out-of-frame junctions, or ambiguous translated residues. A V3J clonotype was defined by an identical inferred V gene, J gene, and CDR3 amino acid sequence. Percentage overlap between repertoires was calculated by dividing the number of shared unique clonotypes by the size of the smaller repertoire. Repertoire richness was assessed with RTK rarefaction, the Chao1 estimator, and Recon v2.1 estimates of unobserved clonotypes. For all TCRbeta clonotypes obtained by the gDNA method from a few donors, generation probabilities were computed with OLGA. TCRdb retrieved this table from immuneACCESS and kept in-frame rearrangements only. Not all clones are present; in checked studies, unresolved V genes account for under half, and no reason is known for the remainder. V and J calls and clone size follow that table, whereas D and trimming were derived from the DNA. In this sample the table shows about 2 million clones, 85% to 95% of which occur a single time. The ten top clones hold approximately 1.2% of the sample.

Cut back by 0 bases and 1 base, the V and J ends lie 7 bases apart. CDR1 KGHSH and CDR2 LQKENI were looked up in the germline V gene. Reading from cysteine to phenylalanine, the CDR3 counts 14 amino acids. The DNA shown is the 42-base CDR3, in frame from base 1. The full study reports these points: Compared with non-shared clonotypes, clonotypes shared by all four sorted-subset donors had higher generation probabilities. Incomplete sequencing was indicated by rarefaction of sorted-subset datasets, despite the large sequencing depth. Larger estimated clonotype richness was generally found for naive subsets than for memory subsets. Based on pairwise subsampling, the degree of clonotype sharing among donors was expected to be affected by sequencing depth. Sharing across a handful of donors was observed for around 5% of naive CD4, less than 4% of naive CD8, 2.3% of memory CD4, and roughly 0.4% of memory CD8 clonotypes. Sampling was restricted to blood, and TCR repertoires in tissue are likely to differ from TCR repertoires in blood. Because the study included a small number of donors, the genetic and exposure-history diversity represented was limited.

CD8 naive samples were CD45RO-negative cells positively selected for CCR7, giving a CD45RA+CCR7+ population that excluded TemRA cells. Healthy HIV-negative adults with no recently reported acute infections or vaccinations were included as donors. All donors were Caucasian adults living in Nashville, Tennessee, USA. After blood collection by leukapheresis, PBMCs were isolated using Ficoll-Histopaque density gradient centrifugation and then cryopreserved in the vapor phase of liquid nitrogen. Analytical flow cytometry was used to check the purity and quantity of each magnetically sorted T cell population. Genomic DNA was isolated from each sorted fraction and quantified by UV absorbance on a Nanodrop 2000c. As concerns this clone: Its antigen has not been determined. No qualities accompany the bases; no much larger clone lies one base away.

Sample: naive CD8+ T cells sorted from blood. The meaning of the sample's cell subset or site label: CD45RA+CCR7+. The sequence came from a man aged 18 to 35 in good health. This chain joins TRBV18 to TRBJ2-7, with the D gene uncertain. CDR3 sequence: CASSPPMPSYEQYF. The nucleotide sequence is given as TGTGCCAGCTCACCACCGATGCCTTCCTACGAGCAGTACTTC.